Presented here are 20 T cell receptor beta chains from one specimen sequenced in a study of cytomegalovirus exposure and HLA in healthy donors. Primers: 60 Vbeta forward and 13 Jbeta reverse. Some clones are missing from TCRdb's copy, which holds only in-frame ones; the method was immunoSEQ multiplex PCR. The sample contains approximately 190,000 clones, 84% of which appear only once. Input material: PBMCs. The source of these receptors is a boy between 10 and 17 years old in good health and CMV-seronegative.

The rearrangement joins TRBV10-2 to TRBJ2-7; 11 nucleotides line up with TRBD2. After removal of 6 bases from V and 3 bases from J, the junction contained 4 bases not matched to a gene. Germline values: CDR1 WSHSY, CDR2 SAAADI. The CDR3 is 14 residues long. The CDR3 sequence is CASRELAGVYEQYF. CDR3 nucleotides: TGCGCCAGCAGGGAACTAGCGGGAGTCTACGAGCAGTACTTC.

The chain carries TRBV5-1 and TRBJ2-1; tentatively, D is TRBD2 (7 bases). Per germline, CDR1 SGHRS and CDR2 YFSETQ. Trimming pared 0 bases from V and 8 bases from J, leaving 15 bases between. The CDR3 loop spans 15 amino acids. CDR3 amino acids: CASSLGGGAVDEQFF. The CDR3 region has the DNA TGCGCCAGCAGCTTGGGTGGGGGGGCCGTCGATGAGCAGTTCTTC. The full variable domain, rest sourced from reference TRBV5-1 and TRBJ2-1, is KAGVTQTPRYLIKTRGQQVTLSCSPISGHRSVSWYQQTPGQGLQFLFEYFSETQRNKGNFPGRFSGRQFSNSRSEMNVSTLELGDSALYLCASSLGGGAVDEQFFGPGTRLTVL.

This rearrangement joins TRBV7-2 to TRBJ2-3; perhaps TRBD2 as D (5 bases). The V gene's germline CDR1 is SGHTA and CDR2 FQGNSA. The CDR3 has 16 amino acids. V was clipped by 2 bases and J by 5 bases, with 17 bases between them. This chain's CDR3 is CASSLSLALVGDTQYF. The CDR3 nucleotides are TGTGCCAGCAGCTTAAGTCTAGCCCTAGTGGGAGATACGCAGTATTTT. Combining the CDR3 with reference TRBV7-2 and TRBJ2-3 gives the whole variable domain GAGVSQSPSNKVTEKGKDVELRCDPISGHTALYWYRQSLGQGLEFLIYFQGNSAPDKSGLPSDRFSAERTGGSVSTLTIQRTQQEDSAVYLCASSLSLALVGDTQYFGPGTRLTVL.

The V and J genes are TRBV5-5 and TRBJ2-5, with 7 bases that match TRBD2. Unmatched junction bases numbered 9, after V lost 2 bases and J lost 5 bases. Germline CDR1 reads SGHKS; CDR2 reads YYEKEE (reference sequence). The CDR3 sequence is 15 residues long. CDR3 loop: CASSFRGEKMETQYF. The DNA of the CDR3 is TGTGCCAGCAGCTTCCGGGGGGAAAAGATGGAGACCCAGTACTTC.

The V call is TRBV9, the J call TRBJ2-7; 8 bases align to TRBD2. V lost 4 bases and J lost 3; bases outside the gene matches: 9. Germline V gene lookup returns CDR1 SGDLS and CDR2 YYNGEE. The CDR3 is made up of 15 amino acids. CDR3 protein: CASSPVLAGDYEQYF. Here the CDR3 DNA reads TGTGCCAGCAGCCCGGTCCTAGCGGGCGACTACGAGCAGTACTTC.

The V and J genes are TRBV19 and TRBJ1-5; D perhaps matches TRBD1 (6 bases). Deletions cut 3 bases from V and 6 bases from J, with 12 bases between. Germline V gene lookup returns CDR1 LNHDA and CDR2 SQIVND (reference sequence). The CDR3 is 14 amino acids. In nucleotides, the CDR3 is TGTGCCAGTAGTATCCAGGGGTGGGGTCAGCCCCAGCATTTT. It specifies CASSIQGWGQPQHF. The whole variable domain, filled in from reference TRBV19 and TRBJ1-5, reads DGGITQSPKYLFRKEGQNVTLSCEQNLNHDAMYWYRQDPGQGLRLIYYSQIVNDFQKGDIAEGYSVSREKKESFPLTVTSAQKNPTAFYLCASSIQGWGQPQHFGDGTRLSIL.

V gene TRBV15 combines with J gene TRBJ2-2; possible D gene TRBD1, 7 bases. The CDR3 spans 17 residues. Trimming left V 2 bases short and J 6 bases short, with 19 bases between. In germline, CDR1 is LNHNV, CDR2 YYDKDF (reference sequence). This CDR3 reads CATSRHAGTRGAGELFF. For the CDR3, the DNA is TGTGCCACCAGCAGACACGCCGGGACCAGGGGGGCCGGGGAGCTGTTTTTT.

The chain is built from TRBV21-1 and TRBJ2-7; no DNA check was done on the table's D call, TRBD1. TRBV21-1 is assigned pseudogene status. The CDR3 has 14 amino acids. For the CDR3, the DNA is TGTGCCAGCAGCAAAGAGGACAGATCCTACGAGCAGTACTTC. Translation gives CASSKEDRSYEQYF.

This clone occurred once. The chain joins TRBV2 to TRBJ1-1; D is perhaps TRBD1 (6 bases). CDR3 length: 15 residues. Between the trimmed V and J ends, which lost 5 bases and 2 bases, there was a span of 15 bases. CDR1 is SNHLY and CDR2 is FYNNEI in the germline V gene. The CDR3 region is CASSYGDTLNTEAFF. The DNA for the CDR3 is TGTGCCAGCAGTTACGGGGACACCTTAAACACTGAAGCTTTCTTT.

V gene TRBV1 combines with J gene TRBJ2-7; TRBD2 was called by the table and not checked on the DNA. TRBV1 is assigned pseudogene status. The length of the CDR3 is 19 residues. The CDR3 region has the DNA TGCACCAGCAGCCAAGATGTGATAGCGGGAGGGCGAGGGTTCGGCGAGCAGTACTTC. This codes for CTSSQDVIAGGRGFGEQYF.

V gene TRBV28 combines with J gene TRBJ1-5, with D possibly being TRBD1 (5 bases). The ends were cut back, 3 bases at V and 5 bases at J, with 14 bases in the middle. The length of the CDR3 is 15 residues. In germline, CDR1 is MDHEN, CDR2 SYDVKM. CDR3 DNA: TGTGCCAGCAGTTTTAACGGGGGGGGATATCAGCCCCAGCATTTT. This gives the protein CASSFNGGGYQPQHF.

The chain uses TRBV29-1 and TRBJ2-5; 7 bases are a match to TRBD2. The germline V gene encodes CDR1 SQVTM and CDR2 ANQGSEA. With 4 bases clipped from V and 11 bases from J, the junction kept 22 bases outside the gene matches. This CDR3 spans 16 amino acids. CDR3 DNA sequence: TGCAGCGTTGCCCCTTTAGTAGCGGGTGTTCATGGGGAGCAGTACTTC. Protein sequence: CSVAPLVAGVHGEQYF.

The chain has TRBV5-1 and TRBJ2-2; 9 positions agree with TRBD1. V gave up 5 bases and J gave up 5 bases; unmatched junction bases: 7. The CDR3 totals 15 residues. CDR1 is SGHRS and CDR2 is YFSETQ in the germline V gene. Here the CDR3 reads CASSLTGGRTGELFF. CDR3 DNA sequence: TGCGCCAGCAGTCTGACAGGGGGTAGGACCGGGGAGCTGTTTTTT.

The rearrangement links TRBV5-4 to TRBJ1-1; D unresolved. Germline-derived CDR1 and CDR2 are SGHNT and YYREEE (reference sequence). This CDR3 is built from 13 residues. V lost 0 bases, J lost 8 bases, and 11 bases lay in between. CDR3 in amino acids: CASSLELASEAFF. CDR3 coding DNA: TGTGCCAGCAGCTTGGAATTGGCCTCAGAAGCTTTCTTT.

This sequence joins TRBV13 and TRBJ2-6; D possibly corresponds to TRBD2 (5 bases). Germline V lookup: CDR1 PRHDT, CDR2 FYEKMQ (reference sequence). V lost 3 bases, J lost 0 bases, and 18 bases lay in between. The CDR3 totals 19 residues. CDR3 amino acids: CASSLDGGPTLSGANVLTF. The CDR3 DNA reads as TGTGCCAGCAGCTTGGACGGAGGCCCAACCCTCTCTGGGGCCAACGTCCTGACTTTC.

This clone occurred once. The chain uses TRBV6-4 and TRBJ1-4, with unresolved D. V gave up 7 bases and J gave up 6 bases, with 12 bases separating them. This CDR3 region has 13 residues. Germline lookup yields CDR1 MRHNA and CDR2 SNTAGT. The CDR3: CASIYILDEKLFF. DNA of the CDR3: TGTGCCAGCATTTATATCCTAGATGAAAAACTGTTTTTT.

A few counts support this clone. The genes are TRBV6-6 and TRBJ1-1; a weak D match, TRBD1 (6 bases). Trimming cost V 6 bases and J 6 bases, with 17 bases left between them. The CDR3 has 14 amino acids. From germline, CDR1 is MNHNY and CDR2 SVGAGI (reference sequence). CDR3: CASSQGTAIPEAFF. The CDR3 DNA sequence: TGTGCCAGCAGCCAGGGGACCGCTATCCCTGAAGCTTTCTTT.

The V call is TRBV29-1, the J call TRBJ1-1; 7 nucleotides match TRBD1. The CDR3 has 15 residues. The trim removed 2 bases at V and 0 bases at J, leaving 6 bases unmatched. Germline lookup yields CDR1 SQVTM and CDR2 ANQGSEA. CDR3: CSVEIYQGVNTEAFF. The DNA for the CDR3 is TGCAGCGTTGAAATTTATCAGGGGGTGAACACTGAAGCTTTCTTT.

The CDR3 is CASTERSYNEQFF. The CDR3 nucleotides are TGTGCCAGCACAGAGCGCTCCTACAATGAGCAGTTCTTC. This chain uses TRBV27 with TRBJ2-1; no reliable D call. There are 13 residues in the CDR3. Germline assignment: CDR1 MNHEY and CDR2 SMNVEV (reference sequence). V was cut by 7 bases and J by 0 bases, with 7 bases left in between.

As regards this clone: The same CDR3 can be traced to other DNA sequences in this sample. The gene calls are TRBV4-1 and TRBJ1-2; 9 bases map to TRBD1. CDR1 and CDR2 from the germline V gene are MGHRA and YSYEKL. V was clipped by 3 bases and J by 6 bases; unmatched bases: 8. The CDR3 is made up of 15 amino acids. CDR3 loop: CASSQPTGGRNGYTF. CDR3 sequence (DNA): TGCGCCAGCAGCCAGCCAACAGGGGGCAGAAATGGCTACACCTTC.